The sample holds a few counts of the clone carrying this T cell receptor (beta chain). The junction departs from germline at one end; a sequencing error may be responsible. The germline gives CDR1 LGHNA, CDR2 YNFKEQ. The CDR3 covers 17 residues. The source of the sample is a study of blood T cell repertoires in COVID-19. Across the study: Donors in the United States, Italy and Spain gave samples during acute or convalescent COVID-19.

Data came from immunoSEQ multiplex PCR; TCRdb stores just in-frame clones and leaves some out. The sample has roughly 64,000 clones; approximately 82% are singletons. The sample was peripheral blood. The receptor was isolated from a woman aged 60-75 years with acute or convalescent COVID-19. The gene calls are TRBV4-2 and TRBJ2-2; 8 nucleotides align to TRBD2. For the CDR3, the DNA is TGTGCCAGCAGCAAAGATATTGCGGGGGGACCCACCGGGGAGCTGTTTTTT. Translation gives CASSKDIAGGPTGELFF.